The source of this T cell receptor beta chain is a study of beta chain features in type 1 diabetes. As regards this clone: What it binds is not known.

General observations from the study: All four CD4+ subsets from Type 1 diabetes patients carried moderately but significantly shorter TCRB CDR3s.

The CDR3 has 18 amino acids. Germline lookup yields CDR1 SGDLS and CDR2 YYNGEE. V lost 4 bases and J lost 0; bases outside the gene matches: 12. TCRB transcripts that were expressed got sequenced, as all of the isolated RNA had been reverse transcribed. Only in-frame clones appear in the TCRdb table, and some are missing; sequencing was by immunoSEQ multiplex PCR. The sample includes 250,000 to 350,000 clones, 14% of them seen just once. This receptor was obtained from a man younger than 40 in good health. This chain connects TRBV9 to TRBJ2-1; 8 bases agree with TRBD2. Specimen: central memory CD4+ T cells from blood. CDR3: CASSPTPGGLSSYNEQFF. The CDR3 nucleotides read TGTGCCAGCAGCCCGACCCCGGGGGGGCTGAGCTCCTACAATGAGCAGTTCTTC.